A selection of T cell receptor beta chains follows, all from one sample in a study of blood T cells in healthy people across ages. TCRdb independently ran MiXCR on the 5' RACE reads; one entry per CDR3 protein. The data contain about 680,000 distinct CDR3 sequences, around 48% of them seen just once; the ten biggest clones take up 25% to 35%. The source material was blood. The source is a woman aged 55-70 years in good health. The CDR3 runs from the conserved cysteine through the conserved F or W. A D gene is named only where the DNA matches it firmly. The size field is filled for only some rows; it gives once, few, many or a size class.

size	V	J	D	DNA	CDR3
-	TRBV6-5	TRBJ2-7	TRBD1	TGTGCCAGCAGTCCGGTAAGGGACAGGGTCGAGCAGTACTTC	CASSPVRDRVEQYF
-	TRBV20-1	TRBJ1-2	TRBD1	TGCAGTGCCAGAGATCGTGGGACAGGGTCCTCAAAAGCTAACTATGGCTACACCTTC	CSARDRGTGSSKANYGYTF
-	TRBV12-3/TRBV12-4	TRBJ1-3	-	TGTGCCAGCAGTTTAGACGCGATGAGGGGATTCTCTGGAAACACCATATATTTT	CASSLDAMRGFSGNTIYF
-	TRBV10-3	TRBJ2-7	TRBD2	TGTGCCATCAGTGAGGCGGGGGGGTTGGGCTACGAGCAGTACTTC	CAISEAGGLGYEQYF
-	TRBV7-2	TRBJ1-2	TRBD1	TGTGCCAGCAGTTGCGGGACAGGGAGGTGTGGCTACACCTTC	CASSCGTGRCGYTF
-	TRBV12-3/TRBV12-4	TRBJ1-2	-	TGTGCCAGCAGCCGGACACTAAACTATGGCTACACCTTC	CASSRTLNYGYTF
few	TRBV7-2	TRBJ2-3	-	TGTGCCAGCAGCCCAACCAGCCGGACAGATACGCAGTATTTT	CASSPTSRTDTQYF
-	TRBV7-2	TRBJ2-7	-	TGTGCCAGCAGCTTGGTAGCTTCTACCTACGAGCAGTACTTC	CASSLVASTYEQYF
-	TRBV5-1	TRBJ2-1	-	TGCGCCAGCAGCTTTGGCGGGCTCAATGAGCAGTTCTTC	CASSFGGLNEQFF
few	TRBV11-2	TRBJ1-1	-	TGTGCCAGCAGCTTACAGGCCACCACAACTGGGGAAGCTTTCTTT	CASSLQATTTGEAFF
-	TRBV5-1	TRBJ2-1	TRBD2	TGCGCCAGCAGCGGACCGACTAGCGGGAGGGCCAATGAGCAGTTCTTC	CASSGPTSGRANEQFF
-	TRBV6-2/TRBV6-3	TRBJ2-5	-	TGCGCCAGGGTTAGCGGACAGGCGGAGACCCAGTACTTC	CARVSGQAETQYF
-	TRBV28	TRBJ2-7	-	TGTGCCAGCAGTCGCTTGGGGGGCAACTACGAGCAGTACTTC	CASSRLGGNYEQYF
few	TRBV10-3	TRBJ2-7	TRBD1	TGTGCCGGGGGGGACAGGGATCTCGACGAGCAGTACTTC	CAGGDRDLDEQYF
few	TRBV2	TRBJ2-5	-	TGTGCCAGCAGTGAAACACCCTCGGGGGAGACCCAGTACTTC	CASSETPSGETQYF
few	TRBV20-1	TRBJ1-2	-	TGCAGAGTTTTCCTCGTGGATGGCTACACCTTC	CRVFLVDGYTF
few	TRBV29-1	TRBJ2-3	TRBD1	TGCAGCGTGGGGACAGGCACTAGCACAGATACGCAGTATTTT	CSVGTGTSTDTQYF
few	TRBV7-9	TRBJ1-2	TRBD1	TGTGCCAGCAGCAGGGACAGGGGCAAGGATGGCTACACCTTC	CASSRDRGKDGYTF
few	TRBV20-1	TRBJ2-7	TRBD2	TGCAGTGCCCCCTTTAGCGGGGAAAGCTCCTACGAGCAGTACTTC	CSAPFSGESSYEQYF
-	TRBV3-1	TRBJ2-3	TRBD2	TGTGCCAGCAGCCGGCTAGAAGCGGGGGGAGGAGATACGCAGTATTTT	CASSRLEAGGGDTQYF
-	TRBV7-3	TRBJ2-1	TRBD2	TGTGCCAGCAGTTTCGCAGCGGGAGGTTACAATGAGCAGTTCTTC	CASSFAAGGYNEQFF
-	TRBV5-4	TRBJ1-2	-	TGTGCCAGCAGCCCGAGATTTAACAGGGATGGCTACACCTTC	CASSPRFNRDGYTF
-	TRBV9	TRBJ1-2	TRBD1	TGTGCCAGCAACAGGGCAGGGGGCAGCTATGGCTACACCTTC	CASNRAGGSYGYTF
-	TRBV6-5	TRBJ2-5	-	TGTGCCAGCAGTGCCCTAGGGGAGTTGGGGGAGACCCAGTACTTC	CASSALGELGETQYF
few	TRBV11-2	TRBJ2-3	TRBD2	TGTGCCAGCAGCTTAGGGCGGGAGTTGAATACAGATACGCAGTATTTT	CASSLGRELNTDTQYF
many	TRBV5-1	TRBJ2-5	TRBD1	TGCGCCAGCAGCGGGCGACAGGGGGCTCAAGAGACCCAGTACTTC	CASSGRQGAQETQYF
-	TRBV7-8	TRBJ1-4	-	TGTGCCAGCAGCTGGAGGAGAGGGATACCTAATGAAAAACTGTTTTTT	CASSWRRGIPNEKLFF
many	TRBV7-2	TRBJ2-7	-	TGTGCCAGCAGCTGGGCAGGCTACGAGCAGTACTTC	CASSWAGYEQYF
-	TRBV9	TRBJ2-7	-	TGTGCCAGCAGCGCGGGGACAGCGGGGGTGGGTGAGCAGTACTTC	CASSAGTAGVGEQYF
-	TRBV7-2	TRBJ1-6	TRBD1	TGTGCCAGCAGCTTAGTGGGACAGGGGGCGTATTCACCCCTCCACTTT	CASSLVGQGAYSPLHF
-	TRBV20-1	TRBJ1-2	-	TGCAGTGCGGAGGAACAGGGTTTTGGCTACACCTTC	CSAEEQGFGYTF
-	TRBV6-2/TRBV6-3	TRBJ1-2	-	TGTGCCAGCAGAGCGGCAGGGTCGGGTGGCTACACCTTC	CASRAAGSGGYTF
-	TRBV20-1	TRBJ2-5	TRBD2	TGCAGTGCTAGACCGCCGGGACTAGCTTATGGGACCCAGTACTTC	CSARPPGLAYGTQYF
-	TRBV7-2	TRBJ1-5	-	TGTGCCAGCAGCTTAGGACGTGGGCGGAATCAGCCCCAGCATTTT	CASSLGRGRNQPQHF
-	TRBV6-1	TRBJ1-2	-	TGTGCCAGCAGAACCGGCCAGGTCTATGGCTACACCTTC	CASRTGQVYGYTF
once	TRBV11-2	TRBJ2-1	-	TGTGCCAGCAGCTTAGGGCGGCCGCTGGATGAGCAGTTCTTC	CASSLGRPLDEQFF
-	TRBV27	TRBJ2-5	TRBD1	TGTGCCAGCAGTTCTGCCTTGACAGGGCAAGAGACCCAGTACTTC	CASSSALTGQETQYF
-	TRBV20-1	TRBJ1-1	-	TGCAGTGCTAACAACCCCAGGGTGTTGAACACTGAAGCTTTCTTT	CSANNPRVLNTEAFF
-	TRBV7-8	TRBJ2-3	TRBD2	TGTGCCAGCAGACAAGGACTAGCGGGAGGACGGGGGGCAGATACGCAGTATTTT	CASRQGLAGGRGADTQYF
many	TRBV7-3	TRBJ2-7	-	TGTGCCAGCAGCCCCCCAGGAAGTGTCGAGCAGTACTTC	CASSPPGSVEQYF
-	TRBV7-3	TRBJ2-3	-	TGTGCCAGCAGCTTAATCCTTACGACCGATATGGATACGCAGTATTTT	CASSLILTTDMDTQYF
-	TRBV29-1	TRBJ2-5	-	TGCAGCGTTCTTCCCAGGTTTGACTGGGAGACCCAGTACTTC	CSVLPRFDWETQYF
-	TRBV28	TRBJ2-5	TRBD1	TGTGCCAGCAGTTTGGTCACCACGGGACAGGCTTGGGAGCAGTACTTC	CASSLVTTGQAWEQYF
-	TRBV28	TRBJ1-4	-	TGTGCCAGCCGCCCGACCGGGACAATCGAAAAACTGTTTTTT	CASRPTGTIEKLFF
few	TRBV9	TRBJ2-5	TRBD2	TGTGCCAGCAGCGTAGACGGGAGGGATCTCAATGAGCAGTACTTC	CASSVDGRDLNEQYF
-	TRBV15	TRBJ2-7	-	TGTGCCACCAGCAGAGATTTCTACGAGCAGTACTTC	CATSRDFYEQYF
few	TRBV6-5	TRBJ1-1	-	TGTGCCAGCAGTTCCCCGGGCTGGACTGAAGCTTTCTTT	CASSSPGWTEAFF
few	TRBV2	TRBJ1-2	-	TGTGCCAGCAGGCCCTTCGGGGGTGGCTACACCTTC	CASRPFGGGYTF
-	TRBV6-5	TRBJ1-5	-	TGTGCCAGCAGAGTATCCCTAGGGGGCAATCAGCCCCAGCATTTT	CASRVSLGGNQPQHF
few	TRBV7-2	TRBJ2-3	-	TGTGCCAGCAGCCGTAACGGTGGGGGAGATACGCAGTATTTT	CASSRNGGGDTQYF
-	TRBV20-1	TRBJ2-2	-	TGCAGTGCTAGAGATGCGGGACAAAACACCGGGGAGCTGTTTTTT	CSARDAGQNTGELFF
-	TRBV20-1	TRBJ2-1	TRBD2	TGCAGTGCTAGAGGTATAGCGGGAGTTACCTACAATGAGCAGTTCTTC	CSARGIAGVTYNEQFF
many	TRBV29-1	TRBJ2-5	-	TGCAGCGTTGACAAGGATCGGGCAGCAGAGACCCAGTACTTC	CSVDKDRAAETQYF
few	TRBV5-1	TRBJ2-7	TRBD2	TGCGCCAGCACACCAGCGGGAGGAATCCACGAGCAGTACTTC	CASTPAGGIHEQYF